This T cell receptor (beta chain) was retrieved from a study of blood T cell repertoires in COVID-19. Looking at the study overall: Spain, Italy and the United States supplied samples that represented acute and convalescent COVID-19. Nucleic acid was either cDNA or gDNA, and it came from T cells, B-cell-depleted T cells, or PBMCs.

V was pared by 4 bases and J by 6 bases, with 8 bases between. CDR1 and CDR2 (germline): SQVTM, ANQGSEA. The length of the CDR3 is 11 residues. In the original processing: Amplified reference gene primers provided the basis for estimating nucleated cell counts. Clones were sequenced by immunoSEQ multiplex PCR, and TCRdb holds only the in-frame ones, with some missing. That table is the source of V, J and clone size, and D and trimming were worked out from the DNA. The sample has about 94,000 clones; around 80% are singletons. The chain couples TRBV29-1 to TRBJ2-3, with D unclear. The material sequenced was peripheral blood. The sequence was collected from a human donor in a cohort sampled during active COVID-19. The CDR3 loop is CSVVPYDTQYF. CDR3 sequence (DNA): TGCAGCGTTGTACCCTACGATACGCAGTATTTT.